Listed here are 29 T cell receptor beta chains from one sample, sequenced in a study of blood T cell repertoires in COVID-19. Produced via immunoSEQ multiplex PCR; TCRdb's table is partial and in-frame only. Of about 34,000 clones in the sample, 60% to 80% were seen once. The sequenced sample was peripheral blood. These receptors all stem from an elderly man with active or convalescent COVID-19.

CDR3 coding DNA: TGTGCCAGCAGTTTGAATACCGGTTCACCCCGGGAGACCCAGTACTTC. This translates into CASSLNTGSPRETQYF. The J gene is TRBJ2-5, the V gene TRBV28, with D uncertain. The V and J ends lost 3 bases and 5 bases respectively, with 19 bases between them. Germline loops: CDR1 MDHEN, CDR2 SYDVKM. The CDR3 loop spans 16 amino acids.

This clone was picked up a small number of times. J is TRBJ2-5 and V is TRBV28; the match to TRBD1 covers 7 bases. CDR3 length: 14 amino acids. From germline, CDR1 is MDHEN and CDR2 SYDVKM. The junction had 4 bases not matched to a gene; V was cut back by 5 bases and J by 1 base. CDR3 protein: CASSIRDSQETQYF. CDR3 bases: TGTGCCAGCAGTATCCGGGACAGCCAAGAGACCCAGTACTTC.

V is TRBV30 and J is TRBJ1-5, with D maybe TRBD1 (6 bases). The V end lost 0 bases, the J end lost 6 bases, and 12 bases lay between the germline ends. This CDR3 has 14 residues. The V gene's germline CDR1 is GTSNPN and CDR2 SVGIG (reference sequence). This CDR3 is CAWSVQGGTQPQHF. CDR3 bases: TGTGCCTGGAGTGTACAGGGTGGCACTCAGCCCCAGCATTTT.

This clone came up a few times. The V call is TRBV9, the J call TRBJ2-7; 10 positions agree with TRBD1. J was trimmed by 5 bases and V by 2 bases; bases with no gene match: 4. Germline-derived CDR1 and CDR2 are SGDLS and YYNGEE. There are 14 residues in the CDR3. Written as DNA, the CDR3 is TGTGCCAGCAGCGTGACAGGGGGCGGGGACGAGCAGTACTTC. Encoded protein: CASSVTGGGDEQYF. The full variable domain, with the rest looked up from reference TRBV9 and TRBJ2-7, is DSGVTQTPKHLITATGQRVTLRCSPRSGDLSVYWYQQSLDQGLQFLIQYYNGEERAKGNILERFSAQQFPDLHSELNLSSLELGDSALYFCASSVTGGGDEQYFGPGTRLTVT.

This chain links TRBV6-5 with TRBJ2-1; D gene unclear. The CDR3 length is 14 residues. V was pared by 2 bases and J by 6 bases, with 11 bases between. Germline-derived CDR1 and CDR2 are MNHEY and SVGAGI. The chain's CDR3 is CASSYTSRVNEQFF. The CDR3 bases are TGTGCCAGCAGTTACACCTCTCGGGTCAATGAGCAGTTCTTC.

DNA of the CDR3: TGTGCCAGCAGCCAAGATGGGGCGGGGGCGAACACTGAAGCTTTCTTT. Protein product: CASSQDGAGANTEAFF. The chain joins TRBV3-1 (or the pseudogene TRBV3-2) to TRBJ1-1, with a possible D match to TRBD1 (6 bases). CDR3 length: 16 residues. From germline, CDR1 is LGHDT and CDR2 YNNKEL (reference sequence). V was pared by 0 bases and J by 1 base, with 12 bases between.

In this sample, this clone turned up once. The chain combines TRBV27 with TRBJ2-2; TRBD2 matches at 11 bases. Germline lookup yields CDR1 MNHEY and CDR2 SMNVEV (reference sequence). Trimming cost V 3 bases and J 8 bases; bases outside gene matches: 8. This CDR3 spans 16 amino acids. The CDR3 coding sequence is TGTGCCAGCAGTTTTAATAGCGGGAGGGTCACGGGGGAGCTGTTTTTT. Its protein is CASSFNSGRVTGELFF.

The V call is TRBV19, the J call TRBJ1-3; 7 positions match TRBD1. From germline, CDR1 is LNHDA and CDR2 SQIVND (reference sequence). The length of the CDR3 is 17 residues. V shed 3 bases, J shed 0 bases, and the junction held 8 bases outside the gene matches. The CDR3 is CASSIGQGGYSGNTIYF. The CDR3 DNA sequence: TGTGCCAGTAGTATCGGGCAGGGGGGATACTCTGGAAACACCATATATTTT. Filled out from reference TRBV19 and TRBJ1-3, the complete variable domain reads DGGITQSPKYLFRKEGQNVTLSCEQNLNHDAMYWYRQDPGQGLRLIYYSQIVNDFQKGDIAEGYSVSREKKESFPLTVTSAQKNPTAFYLCASSIGQGGYSGNTIYFGEGSWLTVV.

Here the CDR3 reads CASSLGLAGDNEQFF. CDR3 sequence (DNA): TGTGCCAGCAGCTTAGGACTAGCGGGGGACAATGAGCAGTTCTTC. The chain joins TRBV7-6 to TRBJ2-1; 12 bases agree with TRBD2. V shed 1 base and J 5 bases; nucleotides not matched to a gene: 0. Germline V gene data show CDR1 as SGHVS and CDR2 as FNYEAQ. This CDR3 is built from 15 residues.

This clone was counted a few times. This rearrangement joins TRBV3-1 (or the pseudogene TRBV3-2) to TRBJ2-2, with D uncertain. The CDR3 covers 12 residues. Trimming pared 6 bases from V and 2 bases from J, leaving 4 bases between. Germline loops: CDR1 LGHDT, CDR2 YNNKEL (reference sequence). Here the CDR3 DNA reads TGTGCCAGCAGTGTAAACACCGGGGAGCTGTTTTTT. It encodes CASSVNTGELFF.

The chain has TRBV6-5 and TRBJ2-1; 9 bases agree with TRBD2. This CDR3 comprises 15 residues. The germline gives CDR1 MNHEY, CDR2 SVGAGI. J lost 4 bases, V lost 2 bases, and 3 bases had no gene match. The CDR3 DNA is TGTGCCAGCAGTTACCGGACTAGCGCTTACAATGAGCAGTTCTTC. Its translation is CASSYRTSAYNEQFF.

V and J are TRBV5-5 and TRBJ1-6, with TRBD1 matching 7 bases. Trimming at V came to 0 bases and at J to 7 bases, leaving 4 bases not matched to a gene. CDR1 is SGHKS and CDR2 is YYEKEE in the germline V gene (reference sequence). The CDR3 covers 15 residues. CDR3 loop: CASSLATGFNSPLHF. In DNA form, the CDR3 reads TGTGCCAGCAGCTTGGCGACAGGGTTCAATTCACCCCTCCACTTT.

This chain connects TRBV30 to TRBJ2-5; 11 bases align to TRBD2. The CDR3 has 14 residues. Trimming took 8 bases from V and 4 from J; bases not matched to a gene: 9. Germline CDR1 is GTSNPN and CDR2 is SVGIG (reference sequence). The CDR3 sequence is CAKKLAGARETQYF. CDR3 nucleotide sequence: TGTGCCAAGAAACTAGCGGGAGCTCGAGAGACCCAGTACTTC. The whole variable domain, remainder taken from reference TRBV30 and TRBJ2-5, is SQTIHQWPATLVQPVGSPLSLECTVEGTSNPNLYWYRQAAGRGLQLLFYSVGIGQISSEVPQNLSASRPQDRQFILSSKKLLLSDSGFYLCAKKLAGARETQYFGPGTRLLVL.

This sequence joins TRBV5-1 and TRBJ2-1, with TRBD2 matching over 10 bases. This CDR3 is built from 15 residues. The germline V gene has CDR1 SGHRS and CDR2 YFSETQ. The ends lost 7 bases at V and 4 bases at J; junction bases unmatched: 8. CDR3 amino acids: CASQTAGGGYNEQFF. CDR3 bases: TGCGCCAGCCAGACAGCGGGAGGGGGTTACAATGAGCAGTTCTTC. The whole variable domain, remainder taken from reference TRBV5-1 and TRBJ2-1, is KAGVTQTPRYLIKTRGQQVTLSCSPISGHRSVSWYQQTPGQGLQFLFEYFSETQRNKGNFPGRFSGRQFSNSRSEMNVSTLELGDSALYLCASQTAGGGYNEQFFGPGTRLTVL.

This chain connects TRBV4-2 to TRBJ1-6; a possible D gene is TRBD1 (6 bases). Germline CDR1 is LGHNA and CDR2 is YNFKEQ. CDR3 length equals 16 residues. V was pared by 1 base and J by 9 bases, with 16 bases between. DNA for the CDR3: TGTGCCAGCAGCCAAGCCTACGGGGGGGCCACTTCACCCCTCCACTTT. Protein: CASSQAYGGATSPLHF.

This clone was seen only a few times. V gene TRBV4-2 combines with J gene TRBJ2-7; possibly TRBD1 for D (5 bases). Germline CDR1 and CDR2: LGHNA and YNFKEQ. The V and J ends lost 0 bases and 7 bases respectively, with 10 bases between them. This CDR3 spans 13 amino acids. The CDR3 sequence is CASSQDLHREQYF. DNA for the CDR3: TGTGCCAGCAGCCAAGACCTACACAGGGAGCAGTACTTC.

V gene TRBV9 combines with J gene TRBJ1-1; unclear D gene. V was trimmed by 0 bases and J by 4 bases, leaving 13 bases between them. CDR3 length: 15 amino acids. CDR1 SGDLS and CDR2 YYNGEE come from the germline V gene. This chain's CDR3 is CASSVVGTEGTEAFF. The CDR3 DNA is TGTGCCAGCAGCGTAGTCGGAACTGAGGGCACTGAAGCTTTCTTT.

The chain has TRBV11-2 and TRBJ2-5; 7 bases fit TRBD1. The CDR3 sequence is 14 residues long. V dropped 3 bases and J dropped 2; count of bases not matched to a gene: 3. CDR1 SGHAT and CDR2 FQNNGV come from the germline V gene. Here the CDR3 DNA reads TGTGCCAGCAGCTTGGGACAGCTACAAGAGACCCAGTACTTC. Protein: CASSLGQLQETQYF.

The chain employs TRBV6-6 and TRBJ2-7, with no clear D. Trimming shortened V by 2 bases and J by 0 bases, and 11 bases separated the two germline ends. This CDR3 spans 15 amino acids. Per germline, CDR1 MNHNY and CDR2 SVGAGI (reference sequence). The CDR3 sequence is CASSYGQRSSYEQYF. CDR3 in DNA: TGTGCCAGCAGTTACGGCCAGCGTAGCTCCTACGAGCAGTACTTC.

This clone was seen a few times. The chain combines TRBV15 with TRBJ2-2, with 7 bases aligning to TRBD2. The CDR3 runs 16 residues. Germline loops: CDR1 LNHNV, CDR2 YYDKDF (reference sequence). V was clipped by 3 bases and J by 4 bases; unmatched bases: 8. CDR3 bases: TGTGCCACCAGCAGGAAAAGACTAGCCTCCACCGGGGAGCTGTTTTTT. Its protein product is CATSRKRLASTGELFF.

This clone appeared a few times. The genes are TRBV11-2 and TRBJ1-5, with D possibly TRBD1 on 5 matching bases. Germline V gene data show CDR1 as SGHAT and CDR2 as FQNNGV. CDR3 length: 13 amino acids. V was shortened by 5 bases and J by 4 bases, with 9 bases between the two germline ends. The CDR3 reads CASSVQGNQPQHF. The DNA of the CDR3 is TGTGCCAGCAGCGTTCAGGGTAATCAGCCCCAGCATTTT.

This chain connects TRBV18 to TRBJ1-1; D is perhaps TRBD1 (5 bases). The CDR3 consists of 13 residues. Deletions cut 3 bases from V and 4 bases from J, with 9 bases between. Germline-derived CDR1 and CDR2 are KGHSH and LQKENI. In nucleotides, the CDR3 is TGTGCCAGCTCACCGGGGGAGGCCACTGAAGCTTTCTTT. Translating gives CASSPGEATEAFF.

The rearrangement joins TRBV19 to TRBJ2-1; the match to TRBD2 covers 8 bases. Germline assignment: CDR1 LNHDA and CDR2 SQIVND (reference sequence). V was pared by 3 bases and J by 8 bases, with 9 bases of the junction left unmatched. The CDR3 contains 15 residues. The CDR3 DNA follows: TGTGCCAGTAGTATCGGAGCGGGAGTTTTCGATGAGCAGTTCTTC. It encodes CASSIGAGVFDEQFF.

The rearrangement joins TRBV6-9 to TRBJ2-4, with 15 bases identical to TRBD2. Germline-derived CDR1 and CDR2 are MNHGY and SVAAGI. Unmatched junction bases numbered 20, after V lost 10 bases and J lost 1 base. CDR3 length: 21 residues. The CDR3 here is CANQGGRAGTSGRWAKNIQYF. CDR3 DNA sequence: TGTGCCAATCAGGGTGGTAGAGCCGGGACTAGCGGGAGGTGGGCCAAAAACATTCAGTACTTC.

The chain uses TRBV23-1 and TRBJ2-1; 11 bases agree with TRBD1. TRBV23-1 is reported as an ORF; its role is uncertain. CDR3 size: 17 residues. With 2 bases clipped from V and 4 bases from J, the junction kept 7 bases outside the gene matches. The CDR3 region is CASSQPVDRGRYNEQFF. The CDR3 DNA reads as TGCGCCAGCAGTCAACCCGTGGACAGGGGGCGTTACAATGAGCAGTTCTTC.

The chain has TRBV18 and TRBJ1-3, with a weak D call TRBD1 (5 bases). Germline-derived CDR1 and CDR2 are KGHSH and LQKENI. V was pared by 2 bases and J by 0 bases, with 14 bases between. The CDR3 covers 17 residues. The CDR3 spells CASSPRGGAASGNTIYF. The CDR3 DNA is TGTGCCAGCTCACCAAGGGGCGGAGCCGCCTCTGGAAACACCATATATTTT.

This rearrangement joins TRBV10-3 to TRBJ2-6; 10 bases fit TRBD1. The junction had 5 bases not matched to a gene; V was cut back by 7 bases and J by 2 bases. Germline V gene data show CDR1 as ENHRY and CDR2 as SYGVKD. The CDR3 consists of 16 residues. CDR3 in DNA: TGTGCCATCACCGGGACAGGGGTCGCTGGGGCCAACGTCCTGACTTTC. Its translation: CAITGTGVAGANVLTF.

This clone was seen more than once but under ten times. The rearrangement uses TRBV28 and TRBJ2-2; tentatively, D is TRBD2 (5 bases). Deletions cut 4 bases from V and 0 bases from J, with 21 bases between. The CDR3 has 19 amino acids. Germline V gene sequence: CDR1 MDHEN, CDR2 SYDVKM. The CDR3 sequence is CASSYPFFGKPPNTGELFF. Here the CDR3 DNA reads TGTGCCAGCAGTTACCCTTTCTTCGGGAAACCCCCGAACACCGGGGAGCTGTTTTTT.

The gene calls are TRBV5-1 and TRBJ2-5; TRBD2 agrees at 11 bases. CDR3 length: 16 residues. Trimming took 4 bases from V and 2 from J; bases not matched to a gene: 7. Germline V CDR1 and CDR2: SGHRS, YFSETQ. CDR3 sequence (DNA): TGCGCCAGCAGCGGGGGACTAGCGGCCTTACAAGAGACCCAGTACTTC. It yields the protein CASSGGLAALQETQYF. The full variable domain, in which reference TRBV5-1 and TRBJ2-5 provide the parts outside the CDR3, is KAGVTQTPRYLIKTRGQQVTLSCSPISGHRSVSWYQQTPGQGLQFLFEYFSETQRNKGNFPGRFSGRQFSNSRSEMNVSTLELGDSALYLCASSGGLAALQETQYFGPGTRLLVL.